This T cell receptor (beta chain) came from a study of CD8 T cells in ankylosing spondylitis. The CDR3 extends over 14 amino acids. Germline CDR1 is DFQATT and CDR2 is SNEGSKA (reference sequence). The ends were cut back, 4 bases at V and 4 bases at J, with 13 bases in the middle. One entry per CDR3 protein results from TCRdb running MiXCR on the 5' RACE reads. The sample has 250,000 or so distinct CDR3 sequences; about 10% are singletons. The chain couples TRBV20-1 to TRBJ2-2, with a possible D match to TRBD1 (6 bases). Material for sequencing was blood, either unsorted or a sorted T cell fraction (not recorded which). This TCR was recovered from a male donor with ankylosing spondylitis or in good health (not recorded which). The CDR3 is CSAIRQGSTGELFF. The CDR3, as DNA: TGCAGTGCTATCCGGCAGGGGAGCACCGGGGAGCTGTTTTTT.